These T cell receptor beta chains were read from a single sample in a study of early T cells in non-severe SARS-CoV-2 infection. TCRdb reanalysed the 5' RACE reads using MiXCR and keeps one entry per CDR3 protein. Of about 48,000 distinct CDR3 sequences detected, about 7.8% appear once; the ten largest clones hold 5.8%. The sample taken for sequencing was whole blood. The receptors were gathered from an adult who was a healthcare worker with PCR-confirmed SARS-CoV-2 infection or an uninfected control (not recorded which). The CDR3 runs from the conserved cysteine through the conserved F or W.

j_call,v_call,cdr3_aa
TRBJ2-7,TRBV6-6,CASTQDYSYEQYF
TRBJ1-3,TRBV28,CASSFTGTQVGNTIYF
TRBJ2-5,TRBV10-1,CASRRDETQYF
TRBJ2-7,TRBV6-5,CASSSDRSSYEQYF
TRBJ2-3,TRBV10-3,CAISEGGASTDTQYF
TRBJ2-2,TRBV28,CASSSQGAVGELFF
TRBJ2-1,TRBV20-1,CSARESLAGGNEQFF
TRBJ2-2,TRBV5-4,CASSLQGANTGELFF
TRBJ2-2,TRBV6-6,CASSTRDRGGGGELFF
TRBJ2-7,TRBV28,CASSFSRNTYEQYF
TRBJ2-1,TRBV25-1,CASSEYSQPDEQFF
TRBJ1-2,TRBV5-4,CASSSSEGMKVKGYTF
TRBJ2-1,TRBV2,CASSESRGGAGEQFF
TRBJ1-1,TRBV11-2,CASSPRQGRTNTEAFF
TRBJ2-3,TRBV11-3,CASSTGQANTDTQYF
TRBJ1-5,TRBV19,CASRVVSHSNQPQHF
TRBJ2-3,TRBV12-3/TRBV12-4,CASSYQGIDTQYF
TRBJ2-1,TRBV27,CASSLASEWNEQFF
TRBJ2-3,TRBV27,CASSLTGQWPADTQYF
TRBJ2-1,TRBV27,CASSFSGTGINNEQFF
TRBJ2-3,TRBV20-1,CSARDPGRGGQGALDTQYF
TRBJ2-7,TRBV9,CASSAGVSSYEQYF
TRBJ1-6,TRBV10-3,CAGAQGATDSPLHF
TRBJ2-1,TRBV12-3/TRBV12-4,CASSRPPDEQFF
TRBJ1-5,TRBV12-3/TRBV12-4,CASSLNQGNQPQHF
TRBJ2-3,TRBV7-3,CASSMGQGIADTQYF
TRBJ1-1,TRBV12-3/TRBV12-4,CASSEQGGFRNTEAFF
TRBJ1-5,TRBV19,CASSTHHRGPGGQPQHF
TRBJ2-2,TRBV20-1,CSVEGATGELFF
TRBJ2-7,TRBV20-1,CSARGLAGENYEQYF
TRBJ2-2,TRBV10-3,CAISKRTGGTGELFF
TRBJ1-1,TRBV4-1,CASSHLQRTAQTEAFF
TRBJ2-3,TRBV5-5,CASSLVMADTQYF
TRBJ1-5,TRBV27,CASSLVRGGNQPQHF
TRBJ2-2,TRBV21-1,CASSNDERAEYTGELFF
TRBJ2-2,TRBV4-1,CASSLERGRPTGELFF
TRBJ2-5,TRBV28,CASSLLRHSRARETQYF
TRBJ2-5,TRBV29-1,CSASKTGGETQYF
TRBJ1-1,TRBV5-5,CASSLIRNTEAFF
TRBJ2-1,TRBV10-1,CASSESSGLNEQFF
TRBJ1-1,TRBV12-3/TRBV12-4,CASSLAGDTEAFF
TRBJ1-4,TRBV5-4,CASSSTGAGSNEKLFF
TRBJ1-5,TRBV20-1,CSARDGAVRNNQPQHF
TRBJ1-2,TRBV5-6,CASSLWDRPTIGYTF
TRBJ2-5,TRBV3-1,CASSHGTQYF
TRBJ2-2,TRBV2,CASSGTGKPGELFF
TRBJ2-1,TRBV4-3,CASSQSRFWDEQFF
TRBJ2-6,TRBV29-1,CSVQGGSSGANVLTF